Below are 23 T cell receptor beta chains sequenced from a single sample in a study of beta chain features in type 1 diabetes. Sequenced material consisted of expressed TCRB transcripts (all of the isolated RNA was reverse transcribed). The protocol was immunoSEQ multiplex PCR, while the TCRdb copy is restricted to in-frame clones and leaves out a portion. The sample carries about 44,000 clones, around 50% recorded once. Sequenced input: Tregs from blood. These receptors were obtained from a woman in her late teens or twenties in good health.

This clone appeared a few times. The chain employs TRBV7-2 and TRBJ2-2; 10 bases fit TRBD1. The CDR3 contains 18 residues. Trimming cost V 3 bases and J 4 bases; bases outside gene matches: 11. Germline assignment: CDR1 SGHTA and CDR2 FQGNSA. The CDR3 protein is CASSFDLGTGVTTGELFF. The DNA of the CDR3 is TGTGCCAGCAGCTTCGATCTCGGGACAGGGGTCACCACCGGGGAGCTGTTTTTT.

This clone was seen more than once but under ten times. The V gene is TRBV28, the J gene TRBJ1-6, with D possibly matching TRBD1 (6 bases). V gave up 6 bases and J gave up 9 bases, with 21 bases separating them. The CDR3 consists of 16 residues. Per the germline V gene, CDR1 is MDHEN and CDR2 is SYDVKM. The CDR3 region has the DNA TGTGCCAGCAGGCAACGCGGGGGCAGTATAGGTTCACCCCTCCACTTT. It translates to CASRQRGGSIGSPLHF.

This clone was recorded a few times. CDR3 in amino acids: CASTVASGSHEQFF. The CDR3 nucleotides read TGTGCCAGCACCGTGGCTAGCGGGAGCCATGAGCAGTTCTTC. The chain combines TRBV2 with TRBJ2-1, with 10 bases matching TRBD2. Germline trimming cut 7 bases from V and 8 bases from J; bases unmatched to any gene: 8. The CDR3 spans 14 residues. Per germline, CDR1 SNHLY and CDR2 FYNNEI.

The chain employs TRBV7-9 and TRBJ2-5, with 12 nucleotides matching TRBD2. The germline V gene has CDR1 SEHNR and CDR2 FQNEAQ (reference sequence). The length of the CDR3 is 17 residues. V was pared by 3 bases and J by 5 bases, with 10 bases of the junction left unmatched. The DNA of the CDR3 is TGTGCCAGCAGCTTGCTAGCGGGAGGGCCGGACGAGGAGACCCAGTACTTC. As protein: CASSLLAGGPDEETQYF.

This rearrangement joins TRBV5-1 to TRBJ2-4, with D perhaps matching TRBD1 (5 bases). Germline CDR1 is SGHRS and CDR2 is YFSETQ. Trimming removed 0 bases from V and 5 bases from J, with 15 bases in between. This CDR3 comprises 16 residues. The CDR3 DNA is TGCGCCAGCAGCTTGGCCTTAGGGGCCCACCAAAACATTCAGTACTTC. Amino acids: CASSLALGAHQNIQYF. The full variable domain, in which reference TRBV5-1 and TRBJ2-4 provide the parts outside the CDR3, is KAGVTQTPRYLIKTRGQQVTLSCSPISGHRSVSWYQQTPGQGLQFLFEYFSETQRNKGNFPGRFSGRQFSNSRSEMNVSTLELGDSALYLCASSLALGAHQNIQYFGAGTRLSVL.

This clone was seen only a few times. The chain has TRBV5-1 and TRBJ2-5; possible D gene TRBD2, 5 bases. The CDR3 has 13 amino acids. CDR1 is SGHRS, CDR2 YFSETQ, per germline. V was pared by 5 bases and J by 5 bases, with 13 bases between. The CDR3 nucleotides read TGCGCCAGCAGTGCGCAGAGAGGGGAGACCCAGTACTTC. Its protein product is CASSAQRGETQYF.

This clone has only one observation. The gene calls are TRBV28 and TRBJ2-3, with 8 bases that match TRBD2. The CDR3 has 16 residues. CDR1 is MDHEN and CDR2 is SYDVKM in the germline V gene. Unmatched junction bases numbered 11, after V lost 6 bases and J lost 3 bases. In DNA form, the CDR3 reads TGTGCCAGCAGGAAGCCTTTAGCGGGGACAACAGATACGCAGTATTTT. Residues: CASRKPLAGTTDTQYF.

This clone was recorded a few times. CDR3 in amino acids: CASSLARQGGRTEAFF. CDR3 sequence (DNA): TGTGCCAGCAGCTTAGCTCGGCAGGGTGGGCGCACTGAAGCTTTCTTT. The chain has TRBV7-6 and TRBJ1-1; D may be TRBD1 (5 bases). Germline CDR1 SGHVS, CDR2 FNYEAQ. The CDR3 consists of 16 residues. Between the trimmed V and J ends, which lost 0 bases and 4 bases, there was a span of 15 bases.

There are a few counts of this clone. The chain couples TRBV2 to TRBJ2-2, with TRBD1 identical over 9 bases. V shed 6 bases, J shed 6 bases, and the junction held 5 bases outside the gene matches. The germline CDR1 and CDR2 sequences are SNHLY and FYNNEI. The length of the CDR3 is 14 residues. CDR3 in DNA: TGTGCCAGCAGCTCCCGGACAGGGGCCGGGGAGCTGTTTTTT. Residues: CASSSRTGAGELFF. Supplemented by reference TRBV2 and TRBJ2-2, the full variable domain reads EPEVTQTPSHQVTQMGQEVILRCVPISNHLYFYWYRQILGQKVEFLVSFYNNEISEKSEIFDDQFSVERPDGSNFTLKIRSTKLEDSAMYFCASSSRTGAGELFFGEGSRLTVL.

The chain recombines TRBV18 with TRBJ2-7, with 8 positions matching TRBD1. Trimming took 3 bases from V and 3 from J; bases not matched to a gene: 1. The CDR3 length is 13 residues. Germline values: CDR1 KGHSH, CDR2 LQKENI. The CDR3 DNA reads as TGTGCCAGCTCACCGACAGGGGACTACGAGCAGTACTTC. Translated, it gives CASSPTGDYEQYF.

The chain couples TRBV25-1 to TRBJ1-2; 10 nucleotides align to TRBD1. The germline V gene has CDR1 MGHDK and CDR2 SYGVNS. This CDR3 region has 15 residues. Trimming took 3 bases from V and 4 from J; bases not matched to a gene: 5. The CDR3 sequence: CASSDADRGTYGYTF. The CDR3 DNA is TGTGCCAGCAGTGACGCGGACAGGGGGACCTATGGCTACACCTTC.

V gene TRBV19 combines with J gene TRBJ2-7; 8 nucleotides align to TRBD1. Germline trimming cut 5 bases from V and 0 bases from J; bases unmatched to any gene: 12. CDR3 length: 17 residues. Germline CDR1 LNHDA, CDR2 SQIVND (reference sequence). The CDR3 protein is CASSSQHRGSTSYEQYF. CDR3 sequence (DNA): TGTGCCAGTAGTTCCCAACACAGGGGGTCTACCTCCTACGAGCAGTACTTC. Looking up the rest from reference TRBV19 and TRBJ2-7 gives the full variable domain: DGGITQSPKYLFRKEGQNVTLSCEQNLNHDAMYWYRQDPGQGLRLIYYSQIVNDFQKGDIAEGYSVSREKKESFPLTVTSAQKNPTAFYLCASSSQHRGSTSYEQYFGPGTRLTVT.

The V gene is TRBV5-1, the J gene TRBJ2-1, with TRBD2 matching 8 bases. The CDR3 covers 14 residues. The trim removed 6 bases at V and 7 bases at J, leaving 9 bases unmatched. CDR1 is SGHRS and CDR2 is YFSETQ in the germline V gene. The CDR3 bases are TGCGCCAGCAACGCAGCGGGGGACGGGAATGAGCAGTTCTTC. Translation: CASNAAGDGNEQFF.

The chain has TRBV9 and TRBJ2-1, with 7 bases matching TRBD1. There are 15 residues in the CDR3. Germline loops: CDR1 SGDLS, CDR2 YYNGEE. V dropped 5 bases and J dropped 7; count of bases not matched to a gene: 12. The CDR3: CASSARGKGRNEQFF. CDR3 DNA sequence: TGTGCCAGCAGTGCCAGGGGGAAGGGTCGGAATGAGCAGTTCTTC. The full variable domain, completed using reference TRBV9 and TRBJ2-1, is DSGVTQTPKHLITATGQRVTLRCSPRSGDLSVYWYQQSLDQGLQFLIQYYNGEERAKGNILERFSAQQFPDLHSELNLSSLELGDSALYFCASSARGKGRNEQFFGPGTRLTVL.

The sample holds a few counts of this clone. This sequence joins TRBV28 and TRBJ2-7, with a weak D call TRBD1 (6 bases). V was cut by 1 base and J by 2 bases, with 12 bases left in between. This CDR3 has 15 residues. Germline V lookup: CDR1 MDHEN, CDR2 SYDVKM. The chain's CDR3 is CASSLLDSITYEQYF. The DNA for the CDR3 is TGTGCCAGCAGTTTATTGGACAGCATCACCTACGAGCAGTACTTC. The full variable domain, rest sourced from reference TRBV28 and TRBJ2-7, is DVKVTQSSRYLVKRTGEKVFLECVQDMDHENMFWYRQDPGLGLRLIYFSYDVKMKEKGDIPEGYSVSREKKERFSLILESASTNQTSMYLCASSLLDSITYEQYFGPGTRLTVT.

This sequence joins TRBV6-5 and TRBJ2-6; D is unresolved. V shed 2 bases and J shed 2 bases, with 7 bases lying between them. CDR1 is MNHEY and CDR2 is SVGAGI in the germline V gene. The length of the CDR3 is 15 residues. Here the CDR3 reads CASSYSDAGANVLTF. As DNA, the CDR3 is TGTGCCAGCAGTTACAGCGACGCTGGGGCCAACGTCCTGACTTTC.

The rearrangement uses TRBV7-2 and TRBJ2-7; possibly TRBD1 for D (6 bases). V was trimmed by 0 bases and J by 0 bases, leaving 9 bases between them. CDR3 length: 15 residues. Germline assignment: CDR1 SGHTA and CDR2 FQGNSA. CDR3 amino acids: CASSLAGDTSYEQYF. The CDR3, as DNA: TGTGCCAGCAGCTTAGCAGGGGACACCTCCTACGAGCAGTACTTC. Filled out from reference TRBV7-2 and TRBJ2-7, the complete variable domain reads GAGVSQSPSNKVTEKGKDVELRCDPISGHTALYWYRQSLGQGLEFLIYFQGNSAPDKSGLPSDRFSAERTGGSVSTLTIQRTQQEDSAVYLCASSLAGDTSYEQYFGPGTRLTVT.

This clone was recorded only once. V gene TRBV10-3 combines with J gene TRBJ2-1; tentative D call: TRBD2 (6 bases). This CDR3 is built from 14 residues. The V gene's germline CDR1 is ENHRY and CDR2 SYGVKD. Trimming pared 6 bases from V and 4 bases from J, leaving 13 bases between. The CDR3 DNA is TGTGCCATCAGGGGACTTGACGAATACAATGAGCAGTTCTTC. It translates to CAIRGLDEYNEQFF.

The genes are TRBV28 and TRBJ1-2; D ambiguous. Trimming cost V 10 bases and J 3 bases, with 21 bases left between them. The length of the CDR3 is 15 residues. The germline V gene encodes CDR1 MDHEN and CDR2 SYDVKM. The chain's CDR3 is CATEERVDGHYGYTF. The DNA for the CDR3 is TGTGCCACCGAGGAGAGGGTGGACGGGCACTATGGCTACACCTTC.

This clone showed up just a few times. The V gene is TRBV5-4, the J gene TRBJ1-5, with 8 bases fitting TRBD1. The length of the CDR3 is 14 residues. Per germline, CDR1 SGHNT and CDR2 YYREEE (reference sequence). With 4 bases clipped from V and 6 bases from J, the junction kept 6 bases outside the gene matches. Here the CDR3 DNA reads TGTGCCAGCAGCGCCGACAGGGGAAGTCAGCCCCAGCATTTT. Its translation is CASSADRGSQPQHF.

This clone was counted a few times. The J gene is TRBJ1-1, the V gene TRBV19, with 7 bases lining up with TRBD1. There are 16 residues in the CDR3. The germline V gene encodes CDR1 LNHDA and CDR2 SQIVND (reference sequence). The J segment lost 0 bases and the V segment lost 5 bases, leaving 9 bases of the junction unmatched. CDR3 nucleotides: TGTGCCAGTAGTGACCCCAGGGGACAGCTGAACACTGAAGCTTTCTTT. Translating gives CASSDPRGQLNTEAFF.

The CDR3 coding sequence is TGTGCCATCAGTTGGAGCCCCGCCGGAGGGGCCCCGAGCGGCGGGGAGCTGTTTTTT. Amino acids: CAISWSPAGGAPSGGELFF. This chain joins TRBV10-3 and TRBJ2-2; possibly TRBD2 for D (6 bases). The CDR3 extends over 19 amino acids. Looked up from germline, CDR1 is ENHRY and CDR2 is SYGVKD. V was cut by 5 bases and J by 7 bases, with 29 bases left in between.

This clone has only a few counts. The rearrangement joins TRBV19 to TRBJ2-1, with 10 bases lining up with TRBD1. Unmatched junction bases numbered 5, after V lost 6 bases and J lost 6 bases. Germline V lookup: CDR1 LNHDA, CDR2 SQIVND (reference sequence). The length of the CDR3 is 14 residues. CDR3 DNA sequence: TGTGCCAGTAGCCGGGACAGGGGAGGCAATGAGCAGTTCTTC. This codes for CASSRDRGGNEQFF.